The clone carrying this T cell receptor beta chain turned up a few times. No antigen is known for it. One end of the junction fails to match germline, which may point to a read error. Looked up from germline, CDR1 is SGHRS and CDR2 is YFSETQ. CDR3 length: 15 amino acids. This entry is derived from a study of T cell repertoires in cytomegalovirus infection. Each CDR3 protein is one row after TCRdb ran MiXCR on the reads. The top ten clones hold over 13% of a sample with roughly 920,000 distinct CDR3 sequences, roughly 31% of them seen once. Findings of the study overall: Summed public TCR beta family frequency identified CMV carriers bearing the relevant HLA.

This clonotype originated in a human donor in good health (CMV status not recorded). Some clones in this sample may be carry-over from other donors' samples. Sample: cultured CD8+ T cells from PBMCs, taken from culture after CMV antigen stimulation. The chain employs TRBV5-1 and TRBJ1-5; the match to TRBD1 covers 7 bases. CDR3 amino acids: CASSLASGGNQPQHF. The CDR3 DNA sequence: TGTGCCAGCAGCTTAGCGTCAGGGGGAAATCAGCCCCAGCATTTT.